Listed below are T cell receptor beta chains from one sample, sequenced in a study of blood T cell repertoires in COVID-19. Sequencing was performed with immunoSEQ multiplex PCR; in TCRdb, only in-frame clones are kept and a portion is missing. Of about 310,000 clones detected, 80% to 90% appear once; the ten largest clones hold 1%. The specimen was peripheral blood. The origin of the receptors is a man aged 45-65 years with active or convalescent COVID-19. CDR3s include the opening cysteine and the closing phenylalanine or tryptophan. A D gene is named only where the DNA matches it firmly. A row's size may be missing; if present it is once, few, many or a size class.

d_call clone_size j_call v_call cdr3_nt cdr3_aa
TRBD2 NA TRBJ2-5 TRBV7-2 TGTGCCAGCAGCCTTATAGCGGGGGGGCCCCAAGAGACCCAGTACTTC CASSLIAGGPQETQYF
NA NA TRBJ2-1 TRBV28 TGTGCCAGCAGTCCCCACGACAGATTTGGGCAGTTCTTC CASSPHDRFGQFF
NA once TRBJ1-6 TRBV7-3 TGTGCCAGCAGGTCAGCCGCTACGCCGGGATCACCCCTCCACTTT CASRSAATPGSPLHF
TRBD2 NA TRBJ2-3 TRBV25-1 TGTGCCAGCAGTGAATCCTCCGGGAGGGCCGATGCAGATACGCAGTATTTT CASSESSGRADADTQYF
TRBD2 NA TRBJ2-1 TRBV5-1 TGCGCCAGCAGCTTCTTAGCGGGAGGGGCGTACAATGAGCAGTTCTTC CASSFLAGGAYNEQFF
NA NA TRBJ2-6 TRBV9 TGTGCCAGCAGCGCCCCGGTCACGCGCGGGGCCAACGTCCTGACTTTC CASSAPVTRGANVLTF
NA NA TRBJ2-3 TRBV2 TGTGCCAGCAGTGAAGGGGGGGTCACAGATACGCAGTATTTT CASSEGGVTDTQYF
TRBD1 NA TRBJ2-4 TRBV2 TGTGCCAGCAGCGGACAGGGCTCTGAAAACATTCAGTACTTC CASSGQGSENIQYF
TRBD2 NA TRBJ2-1 TRBV7-9 TGTGCCAGCAGCTTATCTGGCGGGAGTAATAATGAGCAGTTCTTC CASSLSGGSNNEQFF
TRBD1 NA TRBJ2-2 TRBV20-1 TGCAGTGCTAGTCCATTCGTGGGACAGGGCTTTACCGGGGAGCTGTTTTTT CSASPFVGQGFTGELFF
TRBD1 NA TRBJ2-4 TRBV10-3 TGTGCCATCAGTGAGAGGGGACAGGGGAATCCAATTCAGTACTTC CAISERGQGNPIQYF
TRBD1 NA TRBJ2-1 TRBV28 TGTGCCAGCAGTTTACAGACAGGGGACGACTTCTTC CASSLQTGDDFF
NA NA TRBJ2-1 TRBV7-2 TGTGCCAGCAGTACAAACAGGGCCAATGAGCAGTTCTTC CASSTNRANEQFF
TRBD1 NA TRBJ1-4 TRBV9 TGTGCCAGCAGCGTCGGAACAGGGGCATCAGAAAAACTGTTTTTT CASSVGTGASEKLFF
NA NA TRBJ2-7 TRBV18 TGTGCCAGCTCGCAACAGGGATACGAGCAGTACTTC CASSQQGYEQYF
NA NA TRBJ2-4 TRBV28 TGTGCCAGCAGTTTTCCGCAGGGGCTATCCAGCATTCAGTACTTC CASSFPQGLSSIQYF
TRBD1 NA TRBJ1-2 TRBV2 TGTGCCAGCAGTGCAACTTATGGGTACGGACAGGATAATAGAGCTAACTATGGCTACACCTTC CASSATYGYGQDNRANYGYTF
NA NA TRBJ1-5 TRBV2 TGTGCCAGCACTGGTGCCCAGCAGGGCAATCAGCCCCAGCATTTT CASTGAQQGNQPQHF
TRBD2 NA TRBJ2-3 TRBV7-2 TGTGCCAGCAGCTTGCTAGCGGAGATTAGCACAGATACGCAGTATTTT CASSLLAEISTDTQYF
NA NA TRBJ2-3 TRBV4-1 TGCGCCAGCAGCCGACGACAGGTCGGGAGCACAGATACGCAGTATTTT CASSRRQVGSTDTQYF
NA NA TRBJ2-1 TRBV27 TGTGCCAGCAGTTTAGAGGGCGGTAAATACAATGAGCAGTTCTTC CASSLEGGKYNEQFF
NA NA TRBJ2-3 TRBV21-1 TGTGCCAGCAGCAAAGACAGGGGGCTTTCGACGGATACGCAGTATTTT CASSKDRGLSTDTQYF
TRBD1 NA TRBJ1-2 TRBV28 TGTGCCAGCAGTCCCGGACAGGGAGGGTACTATGGCTACACCTTC CASSPGQGGYYGYTF
NA NA TRBJ2-7 TRBV7-9 TGTGCCAGCAGCTTTGACGGACAGCTCTACGAGCAGTACTTC CASSFDGQLYEQYF
NA NA TRBJ2-7 TRBV5-1 TGCGCCAGCAGCCCGGGATCCCCATCCTACGAGCAGTACTTC CASSPGSPSYEQYF
TRBD1 NA TRBJ1-2 TRBV5-4 TGTGCCAGCAGCACGACTACAGGGGCGGCCAACTATGGCTACACCTTC CASSTTTGAANYGYTF
TRBD1 NA TRBJ2-7 TRBV6-5 TGTGCCAGCAGTTACCCAACAGGGGGATTTGCCTACGAGCAGTACTTC CASSYPTGGFAYEQYF
TRBD2 once TRBJ2-7 TRBV7-7 TGTGCCAGCAGCTTAGTAGAGCGGGAGGACTCCTACGAGCAGTACTTC CASSLVEREDSYEQYF
NA NA TRBJ1-4 TRBV27 TGTGCCAGCAGTAAGGGCAGGGTAGGAGCAACTAATGAAAAACTGTTTTTT CASSKGRVGATNEKLFF
NA NA TRBJ1-1 TRBV30 TGTGCCTGCCATTTTCAGGAGAACACTGAAGCTTTCTTT CACHFQENTEAFF
NA few TRBJ1-4 TRBV6-5 TGTGCCAGCAGTTACTGGGCAGGGGTCACTAATGAAAAACTGTTTTTT CASSYWAGVTNEKLFF
TRBD1 NA TRBJ2-7 TRBV11-3 TGTGCCAGCAGCTTAAGTGCCGGGACAGGGTCTGGCGAGCAGTACTTC CASSLSAGTGSGEQYF
TRBD2 NA TRBJ2-7 TRBV7-2 TGTGCCAGCAGAGCGGGACCCACGGAGTACTTC CASRAGPTEYF
TRBD1 NA TRBJ1-4 TRBV28 TGTGCCAGCAGTTCAAAACGGGACAGAATCCTTGCAAAACTGTTTTTT CASSSKRDRILAKLFF